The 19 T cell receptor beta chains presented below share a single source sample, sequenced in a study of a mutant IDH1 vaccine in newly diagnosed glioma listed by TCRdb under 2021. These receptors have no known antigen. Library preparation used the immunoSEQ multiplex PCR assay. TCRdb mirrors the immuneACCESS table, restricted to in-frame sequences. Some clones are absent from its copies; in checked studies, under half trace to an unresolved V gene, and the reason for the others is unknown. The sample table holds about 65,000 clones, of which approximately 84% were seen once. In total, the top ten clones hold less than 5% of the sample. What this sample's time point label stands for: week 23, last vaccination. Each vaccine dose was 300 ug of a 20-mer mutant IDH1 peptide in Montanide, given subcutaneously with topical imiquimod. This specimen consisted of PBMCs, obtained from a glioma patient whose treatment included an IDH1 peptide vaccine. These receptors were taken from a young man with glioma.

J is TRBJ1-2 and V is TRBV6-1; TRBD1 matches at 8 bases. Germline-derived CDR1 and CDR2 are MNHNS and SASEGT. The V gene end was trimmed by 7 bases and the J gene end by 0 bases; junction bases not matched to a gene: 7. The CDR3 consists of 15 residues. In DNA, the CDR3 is TGTGCCAGCACTTCAAGGGACAGGTCTAACTATGGCTACACCTTC. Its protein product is CASTSRDRSNYGYTF.

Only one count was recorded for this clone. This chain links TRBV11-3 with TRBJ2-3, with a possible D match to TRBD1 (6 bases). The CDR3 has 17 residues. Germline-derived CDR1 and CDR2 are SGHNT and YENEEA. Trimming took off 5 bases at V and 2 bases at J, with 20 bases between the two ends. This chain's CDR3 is CASSPTFPGHPTDTQYF. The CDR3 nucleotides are TGTGCCAGCAGCCCCACGTTCCCGGGACACCCCACAGATACGCAGTATTTT.

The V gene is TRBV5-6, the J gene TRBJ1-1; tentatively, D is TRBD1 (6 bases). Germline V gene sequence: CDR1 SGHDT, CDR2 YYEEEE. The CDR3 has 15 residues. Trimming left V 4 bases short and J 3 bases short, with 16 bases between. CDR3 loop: CASSLLTGRDTEAFF. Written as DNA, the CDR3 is TGTGCCAGCAGCCTATTGACAGGACGTGACACTGAAGCTTTCTTT.

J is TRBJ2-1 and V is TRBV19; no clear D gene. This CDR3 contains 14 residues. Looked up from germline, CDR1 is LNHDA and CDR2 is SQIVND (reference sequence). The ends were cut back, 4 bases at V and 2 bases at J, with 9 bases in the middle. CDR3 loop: CASSSGGPYNEQFF. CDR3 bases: TGTGCCAGTAGTAGTGGCGGCCCCTACAATGAGCAGTTCTTC.

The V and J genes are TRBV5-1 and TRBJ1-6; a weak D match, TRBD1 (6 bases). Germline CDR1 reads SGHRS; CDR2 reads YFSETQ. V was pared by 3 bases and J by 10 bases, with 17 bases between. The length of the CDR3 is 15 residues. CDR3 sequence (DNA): TGCGCCAGCAGCTCCAGACAGGATCTTGGATCACCCCTCCACTTT. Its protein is CASSSRQDLGSPLHF.

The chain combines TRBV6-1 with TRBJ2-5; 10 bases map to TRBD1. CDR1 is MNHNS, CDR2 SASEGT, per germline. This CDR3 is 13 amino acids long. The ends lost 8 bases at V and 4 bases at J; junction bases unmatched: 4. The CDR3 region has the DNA TGTGCCAGCTCGACAGGGGGCAGAGAGACCCAGTACTTC. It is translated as CASSTGGRETQYF.

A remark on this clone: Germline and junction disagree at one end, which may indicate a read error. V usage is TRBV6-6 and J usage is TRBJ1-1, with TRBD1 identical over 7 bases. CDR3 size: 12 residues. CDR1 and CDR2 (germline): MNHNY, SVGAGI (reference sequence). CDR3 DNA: TGCGTTAGCCTACGACAGGGAAGAGCGGCTTTCTTT. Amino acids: CVSLRQGRAAFF.

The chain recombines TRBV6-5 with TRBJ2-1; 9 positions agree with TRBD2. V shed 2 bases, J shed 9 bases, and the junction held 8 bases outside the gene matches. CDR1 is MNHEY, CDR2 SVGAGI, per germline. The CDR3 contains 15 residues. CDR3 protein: CASSYDRGGAFEQFF. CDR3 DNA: TGTGCCAGCAGTTACGATCGCGGGGGGGCCTTTGAGCAGTTCTTC.

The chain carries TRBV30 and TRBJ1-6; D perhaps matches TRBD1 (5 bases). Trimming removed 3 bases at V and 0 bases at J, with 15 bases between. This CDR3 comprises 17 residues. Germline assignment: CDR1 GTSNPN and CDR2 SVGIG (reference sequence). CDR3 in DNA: TGTGCCTGGAGGTGGCGCGAGGGGAGCTCCTATAATTCACCCCTCCACTTT. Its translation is CAWRWREGSSYNSPLHF. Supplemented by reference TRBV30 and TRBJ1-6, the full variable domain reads SQTIHQWPATLVQPVGSPLSLECTVEGTSNPNLYWYRQAAGRGLQLLFYSVGIGQISSEVPQNLSASRPQDRQFILSSKKLLLSDSGFYLCAWRWREGSSYNSPLHFGNGTRLTVT.

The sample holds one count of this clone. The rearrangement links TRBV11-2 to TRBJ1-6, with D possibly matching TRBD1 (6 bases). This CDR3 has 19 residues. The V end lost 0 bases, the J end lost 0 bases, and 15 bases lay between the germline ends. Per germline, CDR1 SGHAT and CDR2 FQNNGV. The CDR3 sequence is CASSLDQGKTSSYNSPLHF. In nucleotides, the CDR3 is TGTGCCAGCAGCTTAGATCAGGGGAAAACGAGCTCCTATAATTCACCCCTCCACTTT.

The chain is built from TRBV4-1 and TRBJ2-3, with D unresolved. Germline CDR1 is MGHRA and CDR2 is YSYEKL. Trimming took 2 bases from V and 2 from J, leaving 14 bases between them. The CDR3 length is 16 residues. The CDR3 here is CASSQLSRLNTDTQYF. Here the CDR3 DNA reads TGCGCCAGCAGCCAATTGTCAAGACTCAACACAGATACGCAGTATTTT.

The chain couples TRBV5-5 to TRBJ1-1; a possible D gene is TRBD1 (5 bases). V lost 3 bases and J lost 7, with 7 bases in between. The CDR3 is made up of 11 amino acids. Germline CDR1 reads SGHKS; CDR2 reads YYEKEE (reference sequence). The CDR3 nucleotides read TGTGCCAGCAGCTGGGGACTTGAAGCTTTCTTT. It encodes CASSWGLEAFF.

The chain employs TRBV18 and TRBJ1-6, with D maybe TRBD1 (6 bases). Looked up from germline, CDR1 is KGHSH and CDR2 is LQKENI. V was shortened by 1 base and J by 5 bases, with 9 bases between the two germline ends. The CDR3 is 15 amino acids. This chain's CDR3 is CASSPLQGHNSPLHF. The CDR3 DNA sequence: TGTGCCAGCTCACCACTCCAGGGGCATAATTCACCCCTCCACTTT.

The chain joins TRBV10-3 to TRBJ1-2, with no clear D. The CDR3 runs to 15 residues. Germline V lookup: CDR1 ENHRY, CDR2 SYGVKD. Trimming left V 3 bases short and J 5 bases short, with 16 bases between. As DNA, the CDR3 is TGTGCCATCAGTGACCCGGACGGCCGAAGGTATGGCTACACCTTC. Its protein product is CAISDPDGRRYGYTF.

CDR3: CASSLGGLNTEAFF. CDR3 nucleotide sequence: TGTGCCAGCAGCTTGGGGGGCCTGAACACTGAAGCTTTCTTT. This chain connects TRBV5-6 to TRBJ1-1; the D gene is possibly TRBD1 (5 bases). This CDR3 has 14 amino acids. Germline CDR1 and CDR2: SGHDT and YYEEEE. V lost 0 bases and J 0 bases, leaving 6 bases between the germline ends. Full variable domain (missing parts from reference TRBV5-6 and TRBJ1-1): DAGVTQSPTHLIKTRGQQVTLRCSPKSGHDTVSWYQQALGQGPQFIFQYYEEEERQRGNFPDRFSGHQFPNYSSELNVNALLLGDSALYLCASSLGGLNTEAFFGQGTRLTVV.

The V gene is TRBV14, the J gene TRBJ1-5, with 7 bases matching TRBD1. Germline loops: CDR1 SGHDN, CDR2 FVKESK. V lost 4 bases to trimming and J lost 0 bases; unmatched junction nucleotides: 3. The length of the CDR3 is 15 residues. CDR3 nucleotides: TGTGCCAGCAGCCCAGACAGGGATAGCAATCAGCCCCAGCATTTT. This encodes CASSPDRDSNQPQHF. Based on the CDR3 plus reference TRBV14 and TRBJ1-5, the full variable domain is EAGVTQFPSHSVIEKGQTVTLRCDPISGHDNLYWYRRVMGKEIKFLLHFVKESKQDESGMPNNRFLAERTGGTYSTLKVQPAELEDSGVYFCASSPDRDSNQPQHFGDGTRLSIL.

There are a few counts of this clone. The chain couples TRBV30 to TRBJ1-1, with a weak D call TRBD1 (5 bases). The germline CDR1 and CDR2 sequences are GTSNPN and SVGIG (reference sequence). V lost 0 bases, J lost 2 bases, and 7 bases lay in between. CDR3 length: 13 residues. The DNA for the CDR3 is TGTGCCTGGAGTGTGGGGGGAAACACTGAAGCTTTCTTT. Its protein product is CAWSVGGNTEAFF. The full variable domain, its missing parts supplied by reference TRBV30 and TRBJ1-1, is SQTIHQWPATLVQPVGSPLSLECTVEGTSNPNLYWYRQAAGRGLQLLFYSVGIGQISSEVPQNLSASRPQDRQFILSSKKLLLSDSGFYLCAWSVGGNTEAFFGQGTRLTVV.

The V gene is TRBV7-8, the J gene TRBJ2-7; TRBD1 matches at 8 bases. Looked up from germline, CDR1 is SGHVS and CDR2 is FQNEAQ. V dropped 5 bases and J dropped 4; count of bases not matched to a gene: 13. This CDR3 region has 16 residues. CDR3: CASSNPRQGATYEQYF. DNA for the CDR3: TGTGCCAGCAGCAACCCCAGGCAGGGGGCAACATACGAGCAGTACTTC.

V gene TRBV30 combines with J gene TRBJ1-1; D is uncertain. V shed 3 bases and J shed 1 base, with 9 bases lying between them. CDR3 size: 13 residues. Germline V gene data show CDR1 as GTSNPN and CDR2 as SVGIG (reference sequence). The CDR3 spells CAWSPQRNTEAFF. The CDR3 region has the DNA TGTGCCTGGAGCCCCCAAAGGAACACTGAAGCTTTCTTT.